These T cell receptor beta chains were read from a single sample in a study of T cell repertoires in cytomegalovirus infection. These TCRs are of unknown antigen specificity. TCRdb ran MiXCR on the reads and lists one entry per CDR3 protein. The table shows tens of thousands of distinct CDR3 sequences, with about 24% occurring only once. Sample: CD8+ T cells from cultured PBMCs, taken from culture after CMV antigen stimulation. The receptors were gathered from a human donor in good health (CMV status not recorded). Some clones in this sample may be carry-over from other donors' samples. Both conserved end residues are part of each CDR3. The D gene is left open where the match is weak. Size is stated for part of the rows, as once, few or many counts, or as a class when the clone is expanded.

J,D,size,V,DNA,CDR3
TRBJ2-7,TRBD2,few,TRBV7-9,TGTGCCAGTGAGGGATTAGCGGGAGTGGTGGCCTCCTACGAGCAGTACTTC,CASEGLAGVVASYEQYF
TRBJ2-3,NA,many,TRBV7-3,TGTGCCAGCAAGGGGCACACAGATACGCAGTATTTT,CASKGHTDTQYF
TRBJ2-3,NA,once,TRBV30,TGTGCCTGGAGTGAAGACACAGATACGCAGTATTTT,CAWSEDTDTQYF
TRBJ2-7,TRBD1,NA,TRBV7-9,TGTGCCAGCAGCTCAACGGGACAGGGGGCGTTCGAGCAGTACTTC,CASSSTGQGAFEQYF
TRBJ2-7,NA,NA,TRBV12-3/TRBV12-4,TGTGCCAGCAATTCCAGGGCATTGGGCGAGCAGTACTTC,CASNSRALGEQYF
TRBJ1-6,TRBD1,NA,TRBV27,TGTGCCAGCAGTCCAGGACAGGGGGCGAGTTACACCCTCCACTTT,CASSPGQGASYTLHF
TRBJ1-1,NA,few,TRBV29-1,TGCAGCGTTGAAAAAGGGGGGGCTGGCACTGAAGCTTTCTTT,CSVEKGGAGTEAFF
TRBJ2-7,NA,many,TRBV7-8,TGTGCCAGCAGCTTATCACGGCAGGGACCCTCCTACGAGCAGTACTTC,CASSLSRQGPSYEQYF
TRBJ1-2,NA,NA,TRBV29-1,TGCAGCGTTGAGGAAGGGGTTGAGGCTAACTATGGCTACACCTTC,CSVEEGVEANYGYTF
TRBJ1-1,TRBD1,few,TRBV5-6,TGTGCCAGCAGCTTGGATGGGACAGGGCTGTTCGCTGAAGCTTTCTTT,CASSLDGTGLFAEAFF
TRBJ2-1,NA,many,TRBV19,TGTGCCAGTAGTATAGAGGGCAGAACTAACTACAATGAGCAGTTCTTC,CASSIEGRTNYNEQFF
TRBJ2-1,TRBD2,NA,TRBV5-1,TGCGCCAGCAGCTTTGGGGGACTAGCGGGATACCATGAGCAGTTCTTC,CASSFGGLAGYHEQFF
TRBJ1-5,TRBD1,many,TRBV7-2,TGTGCCAGCAGCTTAGCGGTAGGGACAGGGGGTTATAGCAATCAGCCCCAGCATTTT,CASSLAVGTGGYSNQPQHF
TRBJ2-1,NA,many,TRBV27,TGTGCCAGCAGTCTTAAAAACAATGAGCAGTTCTTC,CASSLKNNEQFF
TRBJ1-1,NA,few,TRBV6-2/TRBV6-3,TGTGCCAGCAGTTTTGGTAAGGGGCTACGGAACACTGAAGCTTTCTTT,CASSFGKGLRNTEAFF
TRBJ2-1,TRBD1,many,TRBV7-3,TGTGCCAGCAGCTTAGGATGGACAGGGGGGATTGATGAGCAGTTCTTC,CASSLGWTGGIDEQFF
TRBJ2-1,TRBD2,NA,TRBV13,TGTGCCAGCAGCTACGGACTAGCGGGGGCTGAGCAGTTCTTC,CASSYGLAGAEQFF
TRBJ1-1,NA,few,TRBV19,TGTGCCAGTAGAGAAACAACGAACACTGAAGCTTTCTTT,CASRETTNTEAFF
TRBJ2-7,NA,once,TRBV20-1,TGCAGTGCTAGACTCCGGCTAGAACAACCCTACGAGCAGTACTTC,CSARLRLEQPYEQYF
TRBJ2-3,TRBD2,many,TRBV7-2,TGTGCCAGCAGCTTAAATCCTAGCGGGAGGGTTGGTGGCACAGATACGCAGTATTTT,CASSLNPSGRVGGTDTQYF
TRBJ2-2,NA,NA,TRBV4-1,TGCGCCAGCAGCCAAGACAGGGTCGGGACCGGGGAGCTGTTTTTT,CASSQDRVGTGELFF
TRBJ1-4,NA,NA,TRBV7-4,TGTGCCAGCAGCTTAGTAGGGGCTCCTCGTTTAAATGAAAAACTGTTTTTT,CASSLVGAPRLNEKLFF
TRBJ2-4,NA,many,TRBV28,TGTGCCAGCAGTTTATCCCGACAGCCGAAAAGGGGAGCCAAAAACATTCAGTACTTC,CASSLSRQPKRGAKNIQYF
TRBJ2-7,TRBD2,NA,TRBV5-3,TGTGCCAGCAGCTTGAAGCTAGCGGGAGGAGGCGAGCAGTACTTC,CASSLKLAGGGEQYF
TRBJ1-4,NA,many,TRBV4-3,TGCGCCAGCAGCCAAGACCGGGAAGAAAAACTGTTTTTT,CASSQDREEKLFF
TRBJ2-1,TRBD2,few,TRBV24-1,TGTGCCACCAGCGATTCACGGACTAGCGGGAGTTCCTACAATGAGCAGTTCTTC,CATSDSRTSGSSYNEQFF
TRBJ2-7,NA,few,TRBV12-3/TRBV12-4,TGTGCCAGCAGTTATGATAGCGGATCCTCCTACGAGCAGTACTTC,CASSYDSGSSYEQYF